This TCR beta chain is drawn from a study of HIV-infected patients and healthy controls. Germline loops: CDR1 DFQATT, CDR2 SNEGSKA (reference sequence). The CDR3 runs to 14 residues. V dropped 7 bases and J dropped 7 bases, with 17 bases sitting between them. MiXCR was run by TCRdb on the 5' RACE reads, yielding one entry per CDR3 protein. The data contain tens of thousands of distinct CDR3 sequences, around 17% of them singletons. There are many counts of this clonotype. The specimen sequenced was CD4+ T cells from blood. The source of this sequence is a human donor in good health. The gene calls are TRBV20-1 and TRBJ1-6; weak D call: TRBD1 (5 bases). CDR3 bases: TGCAGTGTCTACGGGACGGCATACAATTCACCCCTCCACTTT. Protein sequence: CSVYGTAYNSPLHF.